This TCR beta chain was sequenced during a study of regulatory T cells in long-lasting Graves disease. General study results and limits: The study found TRBV28, TRBJ1-2 and TRBJ2-5 favored in persistent disease.

In germline, CDR1 is SGDLS, CDR2 YYNGEE. The length of the CDR3 is 15 residues. Assembly of TCR beta libraries relied on iRepertoire HTBI primers together with Arm-PCR of CDR3 regions. One entry per CDR3 protein, called by TCRdb with MiXCR from the multiplex PCR reads. This table holds about 300,000 distinct CDR3 sequences, under 25% found once. Comments on this clonotype: As yet, its antigen is unknown. A much larger clone differs by one base, so this may be a read error.

Time point noted: persistent/refractory GD, antithyroid drugs over 5 years with positive TRAb. TCR sequences were obtained from RNA taken from PBMCs. Patients were enrolled at an endocrinology department in Xi'an, China. The sequence was collected from a female donor with Graves disease. This chain connects TRBV9 to TRBJ2-7, with 11 bases lining up with TRBD2. The specimen comprised peripheral blood mononuclear cells (PBMCs), sampled when the disease was refractory, from a patient treated with antithyroid drugs. The CDR3: CASRAGLAVSYGQYF. The CDR3 nucleotides read TGTGCCAGCAGGGCGGGACTAGCGGTTTCCTACGGGCAGTACTTC.